This T cell receptor beta chain was sequenced in a study of cytomegalovirus exposure and HLA in healthy donors. This clone was observed a few times. This cohort consisted of healthy bone marrow donors. A multiplex PCR was run with 60 Vbeta primers and 13 Jbeta primers. TCRdb's table, derived via immunoSEQ multiplex PCR, lists solely in-frame clones and lacks some. The top ten hold about 9.7% of the sample, which has about 50,000 clones, around 70% seen once. In germline, CDR1 is MNHNS, CDR2 SASEGT. V was pared by 7 bases and J by 1 base, with 14 bases between. This CDR3 has 15 residues. This receptor was obtained from a woman in her forties or fifties in good health and CMV-seronegative. This chain links TRBV6-1 with TRBJ1-3; D is possibly TRBD1 (6 bases). Input material: PBMCs. In DNA form, the CDR3 reads TGTGCCAGCATGAGAGACAGGATATCTGGAAACACCATATATTTT. The encoded protein is CASMRDRISGNTIYF.